This paragraph reports one T cell receptor beta chain. The CDR3 has 15 amino acids. Germline CDR1 and CDR2: MDHEN and SYDVKM. V was pared by 4 bases and J by 4 bases, with 16 bases between. This entry comes from a study of T cells in Graves' hyperthyroidism and ophthalmopathy. There were TCR beta CDR3 regions amplified from RNA transcripts. The HTBI primer set drove a first-round RT-PCR of the TCR CDR3. TCRdb ran MiXCR on the multiplex PCR reads and lists one entry per CDR3 protein. The sample carries more than 550,000 distinct CDR3 sequences, 17% recorded once. The genes are TRBV28 and TRBJ1-2; a possible D gene is TRBD1 (6 bases). The origin of this receptor is a man in his fifties or sixties with Graves' hyperthyroidism. The sequenced sample consisted of blood. The DNA of the CDR3 is TGTGCCAGCAGTTCCCCGGGGGCAGGGGTCTATGGCTACACCTTC. Protein product: CASSSPGAGVYGYTF.